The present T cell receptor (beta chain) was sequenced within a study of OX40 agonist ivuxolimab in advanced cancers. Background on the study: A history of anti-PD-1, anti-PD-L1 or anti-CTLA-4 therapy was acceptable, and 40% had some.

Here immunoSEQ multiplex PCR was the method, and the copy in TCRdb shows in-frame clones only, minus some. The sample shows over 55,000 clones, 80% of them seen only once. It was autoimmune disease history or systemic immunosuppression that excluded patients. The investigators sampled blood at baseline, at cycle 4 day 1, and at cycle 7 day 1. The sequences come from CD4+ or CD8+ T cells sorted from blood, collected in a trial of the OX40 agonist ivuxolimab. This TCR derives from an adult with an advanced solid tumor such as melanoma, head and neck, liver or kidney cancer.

CDR3 bases: TGTGCCAGCAGCTCGGGACAGCCACTCACAGATACGCAGTATTTT. Its translation is CASSSGQPLTDTQYF. V is TRBV5-4 and J is TRBJ2-3; 7 nucleotides match TRBD1. Per the germline V gene, CDR1 is SGHNT and CDR2 is YYREEE (reference sequence). This CDR3 has 15 amino acids. The trim removed 3 bases at V and 2 bases at J, leaving 6 bases unmatched.